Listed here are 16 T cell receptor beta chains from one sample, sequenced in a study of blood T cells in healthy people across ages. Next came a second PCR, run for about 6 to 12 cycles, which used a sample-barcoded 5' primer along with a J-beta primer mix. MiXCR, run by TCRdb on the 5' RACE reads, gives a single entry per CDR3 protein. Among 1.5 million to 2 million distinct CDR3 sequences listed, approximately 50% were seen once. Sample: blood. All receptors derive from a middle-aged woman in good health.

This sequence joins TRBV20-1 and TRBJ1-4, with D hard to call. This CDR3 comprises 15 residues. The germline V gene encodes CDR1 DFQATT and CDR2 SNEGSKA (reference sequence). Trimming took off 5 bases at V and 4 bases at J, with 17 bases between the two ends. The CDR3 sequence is CSADGRAGGNEKLFF. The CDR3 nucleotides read TGCAGTGCTGACGGACGGGCAGGCGGTAATGAAAAACTGTTTTTT.

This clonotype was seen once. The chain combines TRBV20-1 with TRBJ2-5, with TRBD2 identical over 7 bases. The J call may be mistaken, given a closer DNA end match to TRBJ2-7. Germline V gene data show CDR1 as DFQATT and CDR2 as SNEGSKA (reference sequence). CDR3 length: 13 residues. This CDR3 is CSAAGTTTYEQYF. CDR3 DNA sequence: TGCAGTGCTGCGGGGACTACGACCTACGAGCAGTACTTC.

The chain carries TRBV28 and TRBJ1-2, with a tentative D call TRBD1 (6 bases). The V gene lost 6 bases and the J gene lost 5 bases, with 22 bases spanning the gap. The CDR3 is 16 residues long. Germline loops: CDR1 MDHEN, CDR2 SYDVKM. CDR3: CASRALPGQGGYGYTF. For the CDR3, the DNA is TGTGCCAGCAGGGCACTACCGGGGCAAGGGGGATATGGCTACACCTTC.

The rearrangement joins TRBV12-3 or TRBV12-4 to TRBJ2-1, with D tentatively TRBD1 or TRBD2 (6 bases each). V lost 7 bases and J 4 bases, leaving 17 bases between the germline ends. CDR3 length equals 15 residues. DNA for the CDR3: TGTGCCAGCAACGGGGGCAGGGTTCCTTACAATGAGCAGTTCTTC. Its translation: CASNGGRVPYNEQFF.

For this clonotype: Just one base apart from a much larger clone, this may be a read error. The CDR3 spells CASSQDSAASYLRYF. CDR3 bases: TGTGCCAGCAGCCAAGATTCGGCAGCGAGCTACCTTCGGTACTTC. The genes are TRBV4-2 and TRBJ2-7; D not resolved. The germline CDR1 and CDR2 sequences are LGHNA and YNFKEQ. Trimming cost V 0 bases and J 12 bases, with 21 bases left between them. This CDR3 region has 15 residues.

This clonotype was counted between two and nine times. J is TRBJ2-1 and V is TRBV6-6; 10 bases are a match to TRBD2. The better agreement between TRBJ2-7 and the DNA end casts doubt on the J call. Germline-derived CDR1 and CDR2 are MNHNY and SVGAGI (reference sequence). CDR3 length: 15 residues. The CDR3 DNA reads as TGTGCCAGCAGTCCCCTAGCGGGGGCCTACAATGAGCAGTACTTC. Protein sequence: CASSPLAGAYNEQYF.

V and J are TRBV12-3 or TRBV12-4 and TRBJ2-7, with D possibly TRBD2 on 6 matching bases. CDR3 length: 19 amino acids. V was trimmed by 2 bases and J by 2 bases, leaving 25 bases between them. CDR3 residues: CASSLIPGGLRAMTYEQYF. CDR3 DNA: TGTGCCAGCAGTTTAATCCCAGGAGGGCTGAGGGCTATGACCTACGAGCAGTACTTC.

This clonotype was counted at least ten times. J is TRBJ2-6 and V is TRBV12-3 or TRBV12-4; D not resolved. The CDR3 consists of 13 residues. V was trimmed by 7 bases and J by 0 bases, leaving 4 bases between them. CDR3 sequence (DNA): TGTGCCAGCACCAGCTCTGGGGCCAACGTCCTGACTTTC. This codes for CASTSSGANVLTF.

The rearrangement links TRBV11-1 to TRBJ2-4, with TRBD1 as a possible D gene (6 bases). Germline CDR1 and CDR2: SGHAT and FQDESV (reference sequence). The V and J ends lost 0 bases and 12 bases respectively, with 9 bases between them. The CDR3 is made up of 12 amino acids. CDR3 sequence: CASSLAEGDQYF. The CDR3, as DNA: TGTGCCAGCAGCTTAGCCGAGGGGGATCAGTACTTC.

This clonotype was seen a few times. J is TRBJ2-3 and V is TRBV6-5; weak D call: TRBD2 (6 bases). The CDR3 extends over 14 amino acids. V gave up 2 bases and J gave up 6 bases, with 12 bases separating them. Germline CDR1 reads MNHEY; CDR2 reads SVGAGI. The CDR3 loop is CASSYGTPRDTQYF. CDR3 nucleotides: TGTGCCAGCAGTTACGGGACTCCCAGGGATACGCAGTATTTT.

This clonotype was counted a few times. The CDR3, as DNA: TGTGCCAGCAGCTCAGATAGCGGGGAAAGTAGCACAGATACGCAGTATTTT. Amino acid sequence: CASSSDSGESSTDTQYF. The chain is built from TRBV7-8 and TRBJ2-3; 8 nucleotides match TRBD2. Trimming cost V 4 bases and J 0 bases; bases outside gene matches: 9. CDR3 length: 17 amino acids. Germline V gene sequence: CDR1 SGHVS, CDR2 FQNEAQ.

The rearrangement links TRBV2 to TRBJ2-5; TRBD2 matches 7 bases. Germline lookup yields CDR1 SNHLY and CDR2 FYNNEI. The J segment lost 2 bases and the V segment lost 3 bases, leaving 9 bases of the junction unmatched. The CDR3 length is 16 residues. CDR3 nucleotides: TGTGCCAGCAGTGAGAGGAGCGGGAATCCTCAAGAGACCCAGTACTTC. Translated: CASSERSGNPQETQYF.

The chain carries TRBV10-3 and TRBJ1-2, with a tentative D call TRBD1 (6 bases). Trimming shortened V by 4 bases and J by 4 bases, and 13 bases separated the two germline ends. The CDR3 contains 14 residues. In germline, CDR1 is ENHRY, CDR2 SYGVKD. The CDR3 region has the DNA TGTGCCATCAGTGCTCGGGGGCAACCCTATGGCTACACCTTC. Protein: CAISARGQPYGYTF.

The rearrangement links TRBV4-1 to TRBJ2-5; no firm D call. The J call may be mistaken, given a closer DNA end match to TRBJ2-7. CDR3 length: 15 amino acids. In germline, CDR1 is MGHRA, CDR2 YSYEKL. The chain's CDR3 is CASSQADLGGYEQYF. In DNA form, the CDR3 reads TGCGCCAGCAGCCAAGCTGATCTCGGTGGGTACGAGCAGTACTTC.

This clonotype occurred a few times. The CDR3 is CASTLGLAGIQETQYF. CDR3 DNA sequence: TGTGCCAGCACCTTGGGGCTAGCGGGGATCCAAGAGACCCAGTACTTC. The V gene is TRBV7-9, the J gene TRBJ2-5; 9 bases align to TRBD2. J gave up 1 base and V 7 bases, and 10 bases lay outside the gene matches. CDR3 length equals 16 residues. The germline gives CDR1 SEHNR, CDR2 FQNEAQ (reference sequence).

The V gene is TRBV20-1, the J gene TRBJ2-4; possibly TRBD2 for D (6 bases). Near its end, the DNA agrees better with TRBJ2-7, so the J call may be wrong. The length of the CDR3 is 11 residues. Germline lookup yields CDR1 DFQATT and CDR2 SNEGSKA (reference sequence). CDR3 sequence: CSARGIHEQYF. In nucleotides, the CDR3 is TGCAGTGCCCGGGGGATCCACGAGCAGTACTTC.